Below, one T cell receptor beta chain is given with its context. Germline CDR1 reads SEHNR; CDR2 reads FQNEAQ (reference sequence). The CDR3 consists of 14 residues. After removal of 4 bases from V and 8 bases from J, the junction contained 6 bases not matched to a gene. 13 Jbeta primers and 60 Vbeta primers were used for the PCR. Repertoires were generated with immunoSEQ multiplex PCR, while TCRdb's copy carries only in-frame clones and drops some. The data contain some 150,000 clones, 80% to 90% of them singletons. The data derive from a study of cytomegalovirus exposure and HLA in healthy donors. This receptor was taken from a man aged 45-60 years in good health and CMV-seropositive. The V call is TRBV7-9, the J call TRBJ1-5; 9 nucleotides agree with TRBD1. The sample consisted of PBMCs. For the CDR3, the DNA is TGTGCCAGCAGCTCGGGACAGGGAACGGAGCCCCAGCATTTT. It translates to CASSSGQGTEPQHF.